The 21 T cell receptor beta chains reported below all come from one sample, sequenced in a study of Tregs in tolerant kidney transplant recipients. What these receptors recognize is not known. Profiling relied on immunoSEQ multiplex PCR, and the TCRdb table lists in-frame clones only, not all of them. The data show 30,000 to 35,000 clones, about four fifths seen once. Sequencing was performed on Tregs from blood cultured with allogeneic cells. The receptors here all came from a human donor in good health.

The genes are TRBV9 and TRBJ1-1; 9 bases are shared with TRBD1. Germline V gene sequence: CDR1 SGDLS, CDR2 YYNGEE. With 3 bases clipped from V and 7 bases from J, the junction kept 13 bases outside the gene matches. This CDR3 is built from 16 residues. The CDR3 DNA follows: TGTGCCAGCAGCGCTCCGACAGGGGGGTTTACTGGTGAAGCTTTCTTT. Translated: CASSAPTGGFTGEAFF.

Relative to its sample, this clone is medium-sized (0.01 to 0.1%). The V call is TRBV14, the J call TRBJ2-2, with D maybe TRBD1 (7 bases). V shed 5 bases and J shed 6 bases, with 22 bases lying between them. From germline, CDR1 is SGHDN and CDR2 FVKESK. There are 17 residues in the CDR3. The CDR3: CASSARGTTRGAGELFF. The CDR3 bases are TGTGCCAGCAGCGCCCGGGGCACTACCAGGGGGGCCGGGGAGCTGTTTTTT.

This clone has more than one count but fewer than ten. In DNA, the CDR3 is TGTGCCATCTCCCTTGGGGATACGCAGTATTTT. Translated, it gives CAISLGDTQYF. The chain couples TRBV2 to TRBJ2-3; D gene ambiguous. V was shortened by 10 bases and J by 6 bases, with 11 bases between the two germline ends. The CDR3 spans 11 residues. The germline CDR1 and CDR2 sequences are SNHLY and FYNNEI.

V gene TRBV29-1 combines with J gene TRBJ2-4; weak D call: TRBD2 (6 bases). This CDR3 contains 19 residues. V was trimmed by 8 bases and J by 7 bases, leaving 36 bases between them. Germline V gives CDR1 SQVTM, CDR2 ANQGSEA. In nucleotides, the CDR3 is TGCAGCTCCAGGCGGGCGGGGCGGAGACCGCGCCTAGGGATTAACATTCAGTACTTC. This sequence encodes CSSRRAGRRPRLGINIQYF.

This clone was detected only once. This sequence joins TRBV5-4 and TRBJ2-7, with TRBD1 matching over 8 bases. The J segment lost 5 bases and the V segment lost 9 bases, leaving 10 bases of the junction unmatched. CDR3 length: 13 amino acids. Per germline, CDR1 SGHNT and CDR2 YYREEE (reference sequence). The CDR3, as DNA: TGTGCCACTAAGGACAGGGTCAAAAACGAGCAGTACTTC. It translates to CATKDRVKNEQYF.

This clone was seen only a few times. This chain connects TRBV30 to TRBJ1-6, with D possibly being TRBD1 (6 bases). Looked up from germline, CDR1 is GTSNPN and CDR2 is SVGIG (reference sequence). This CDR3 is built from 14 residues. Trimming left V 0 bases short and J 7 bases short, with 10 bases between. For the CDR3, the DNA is TGTGCCTGGAGTGTAGCACAGGGAAATTCACCCCTCCACTTT. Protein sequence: CAWSVAQGNSPLHF.

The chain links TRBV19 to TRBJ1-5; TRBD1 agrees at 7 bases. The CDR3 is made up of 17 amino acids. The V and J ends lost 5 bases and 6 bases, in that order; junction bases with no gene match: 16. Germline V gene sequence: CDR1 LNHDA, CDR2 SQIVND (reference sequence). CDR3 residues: CASSSSAPGGQVQPQHF. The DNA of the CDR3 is TGTGCCAGTAGTTCATCAGCCCCAGGGGGTCAAGTTCAGCCCCAGCATTTT. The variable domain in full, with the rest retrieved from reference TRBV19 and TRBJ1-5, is DGGITQSPKYLFRKEGQNVTLSCEQNLNHDAMYWYRQDPGQGLRLIYYSQIVNDFQKGDIAEGYSVSREKKESFPLTVTSAQKNPTAFYLCASSSSAPGGQVQPQHFGDGTRLSIL.

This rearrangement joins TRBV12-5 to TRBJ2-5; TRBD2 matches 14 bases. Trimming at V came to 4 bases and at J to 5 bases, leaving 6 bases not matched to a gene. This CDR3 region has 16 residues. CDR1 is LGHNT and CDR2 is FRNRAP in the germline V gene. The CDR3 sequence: CASGSPGLAGEETQYF. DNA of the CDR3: TGTGCTAGTGGTTCCCCGGGACTAGCGGGAGAGGAGACCCAGTACTTC.

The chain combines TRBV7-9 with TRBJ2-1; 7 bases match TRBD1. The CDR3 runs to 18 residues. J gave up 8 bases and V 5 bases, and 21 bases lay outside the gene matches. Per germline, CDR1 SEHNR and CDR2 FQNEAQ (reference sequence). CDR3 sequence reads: CASSPITATGSGSDEQFF. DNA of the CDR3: TGTGCCAGCAGCCCAATAACAGCGACAGGGTCAGGTAGCGATGAGCAGTTCTTC.

CDR3 sequence: CASSFLGELNTEAFF. For the CDR3, the DNA is TGTGCCAGCAGCTTCCTCGGGGAATTGAACACTGAAGCTTTCTTT. The J gene is TRBJ1-1, the V gene TRBV7-9, with D unclear. This CDR3 spans 15 amino acids. Germline CDR1 reads SEHNR; CDR2 reads FQNEAQ (reference sequence). Trimming pared 3 bases from V and 0 bases from J, leaving 11 bases between.

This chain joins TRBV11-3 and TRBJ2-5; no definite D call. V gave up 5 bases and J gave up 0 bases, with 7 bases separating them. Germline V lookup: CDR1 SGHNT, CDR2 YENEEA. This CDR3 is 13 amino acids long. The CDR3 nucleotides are TGTGCCAGCAGCCGGGCAGACCAAGAGACCCAGTACTTC. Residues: CASSRADQETQYF.

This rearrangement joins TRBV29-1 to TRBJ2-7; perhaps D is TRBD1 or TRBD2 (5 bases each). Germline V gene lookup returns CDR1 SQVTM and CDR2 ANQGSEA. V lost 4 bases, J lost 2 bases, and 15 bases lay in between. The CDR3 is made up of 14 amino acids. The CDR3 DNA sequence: TGCAGCGTTGGTACCGGGACCGGAGCCTACGAGCAGTACTTC. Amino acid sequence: CSVGTGTGAYEQYF.

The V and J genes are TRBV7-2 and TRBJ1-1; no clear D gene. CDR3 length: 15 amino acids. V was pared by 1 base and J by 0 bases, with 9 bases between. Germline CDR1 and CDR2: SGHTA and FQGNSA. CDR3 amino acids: CASSLELGMNTEAFF. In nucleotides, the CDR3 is TGTGCCAGCAGCTTAGAGTTAGGGATGAACACTGAAGCTTTCTTT.

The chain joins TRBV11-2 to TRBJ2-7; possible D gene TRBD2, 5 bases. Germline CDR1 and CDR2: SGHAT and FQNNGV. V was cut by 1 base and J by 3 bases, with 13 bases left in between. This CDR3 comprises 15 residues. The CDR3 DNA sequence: TGTGCCAGCAGCTTAGGGTTAGCGTCCCTCTACGAGCAGTACTTC. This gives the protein CASSLGLASLYEQYF.

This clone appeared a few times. The CDR3 loop is CAISEIEGSGDYGYTF. Written as DNA, the CDR3 is TGTGCCATCAGTGAAATTGAGGGGTCGGGTGACTATGGCTACACCTTC. The rearrangement joins TRBV10-3 to TRBJ1-2; the D gene is possibly TRBD1 (5 bases). Germline CDR1 and CDR2: ENHRY and SYGVKD. Trimming shortened V by 3 bases and J by 3 bases, and 17 bases separated the two germline ends. This CDR3 comprises 16 residues.

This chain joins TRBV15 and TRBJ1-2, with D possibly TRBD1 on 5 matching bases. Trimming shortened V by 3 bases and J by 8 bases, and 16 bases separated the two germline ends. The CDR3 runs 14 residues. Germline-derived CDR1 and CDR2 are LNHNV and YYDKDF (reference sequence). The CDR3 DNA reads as TGTGCCACCAGCAGGGAGGAGGGGAGAGGGGGCTACACCTTC. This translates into CATSREEGRGGYTF. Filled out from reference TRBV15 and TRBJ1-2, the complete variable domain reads DAMVIQNPRYQVTQFGKPVTLSCSQTLNHNVMYWYQQKSSQAPKLLFHYYDKDFNNEADTPDNFQSRRPNTSFCFLDIRSPGLGDTAMYLCATSREEGRGGYTFGSGTRLTVV.

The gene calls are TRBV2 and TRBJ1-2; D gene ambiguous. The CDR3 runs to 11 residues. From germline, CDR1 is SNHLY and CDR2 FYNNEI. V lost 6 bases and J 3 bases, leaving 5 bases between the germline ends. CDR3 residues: CASSVYYGYTF. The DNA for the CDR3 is TGTGCCAGCAGCGTATACTATGGCTACACCTTC.

For the CDR3, the DNA is TGTGCCAGCAGTTGGTATCCCCCCCCCACCGGGGAGCTGTTTTTT. This encodes CASSWYPPPTGELFF. This chain uses TRBV27 with TRBJ2-2; D gene uncertain. The CDR3 has 15 residues. Germline V gene sequence: CDR1 MNHEY, CDR2 SMNVEV (reference sequence). With 4 bases removed from V and 4 bases from J, the gap between germline ends came to 13 bases.

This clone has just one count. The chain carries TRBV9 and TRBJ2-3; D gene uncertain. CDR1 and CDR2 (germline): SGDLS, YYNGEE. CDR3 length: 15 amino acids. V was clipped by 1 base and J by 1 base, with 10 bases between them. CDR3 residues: CASSVKVRGTDTQYF. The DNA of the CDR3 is TGTGCCAGCAGCGTAAAGGTTCGGGGCACAGATACGCAGTATTTT.

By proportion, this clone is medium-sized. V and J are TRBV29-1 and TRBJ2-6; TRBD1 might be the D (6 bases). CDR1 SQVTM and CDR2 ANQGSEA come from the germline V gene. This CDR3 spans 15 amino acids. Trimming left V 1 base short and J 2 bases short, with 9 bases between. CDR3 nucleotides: TGCAGCGTTGAAGGTGGGGGCACTGGGGCCAACGTCCTGACTTTC. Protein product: CSVEGGGTGANVLTF.

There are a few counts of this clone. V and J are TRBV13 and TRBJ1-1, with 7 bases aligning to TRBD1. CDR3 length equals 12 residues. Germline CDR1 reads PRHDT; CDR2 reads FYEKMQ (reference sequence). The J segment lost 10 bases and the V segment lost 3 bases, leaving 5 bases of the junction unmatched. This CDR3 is CASSLVRQGAFF. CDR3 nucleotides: TGTGCCAGCAGCTTGGTTAGACAGGGAGCTTTCTTT.